This T cell receptor beta chain comes out of a study of control samples from healthy donors and cancer patients (dated by TCRdb to the early 2020s). The CDR3 spans 15 residues, from the cysteine through the phenylalanine. The CDR3 DNA has 45 bases and is translated from base 1. The germline V gene (reference sequence) provides CDR1 MNHEY and CDR2 SMNVEV. The V end gives up 2 bases and the J end 1 base, leaving 5 bases in the junction not matched to a gene. Library method: the immunoSEQ multiplex PCR assay. The immuneACCESS repertoire file appears here via TCRdb, limited to in-frame rearrangements. These files lack a portion of the clones; in checked studies, under half of the deficit traces to unresolved V genes, and the cause of the others is not known. The sample's own table lists under 200,000 clones. The ten largest clones capture 2.2% of the sample. Notes on this clone: What antigen it recognizes has not been identified.

The material sequenced was blood. The receptor comes from a woman aged 25 to 39 in good health. The sequence is built from TRBV27 and TRBJ2-7, with 7 bases in between that match TRBD2. The CDR3 amino acid sequence is: CASSLVLAKSYEQYF. In nucleotides, the sequence is TGTGCCAGCAGTTTAGTACTAGCGAAATCCTACGAGCAGTACTTC.